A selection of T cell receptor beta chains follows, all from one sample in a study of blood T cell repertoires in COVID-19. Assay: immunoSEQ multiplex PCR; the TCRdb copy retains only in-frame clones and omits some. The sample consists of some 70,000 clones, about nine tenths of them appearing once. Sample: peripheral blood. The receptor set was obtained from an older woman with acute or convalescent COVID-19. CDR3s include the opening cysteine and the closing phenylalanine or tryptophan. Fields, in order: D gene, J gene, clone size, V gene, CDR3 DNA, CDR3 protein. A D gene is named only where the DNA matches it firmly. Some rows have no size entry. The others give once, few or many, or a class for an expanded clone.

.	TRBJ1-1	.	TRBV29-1	TGCAGCGTTAGGACAGTTTTGAACACTGAAGCTTTCTTT	CSVRTVLNTEAFF
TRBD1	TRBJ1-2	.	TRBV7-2	TGTGCCAGCAGCTTCCCGACAGGGGGCAACTATGGCTACACCTTC	CASSFPTGGNYGYTF
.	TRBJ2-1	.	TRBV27	TGTGCCAGCAGTTTCTCCGACTGGCGGGGGCCTTCCTACAATGAGCAGTTCTTC	CASSFSDWRGPSYNEQFF
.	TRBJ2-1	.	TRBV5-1	TGCGCCAGCAGCTTGGATACGGGAACCTACAATGAGCAGTTCTTC	CASSLDTGTYNEQFF
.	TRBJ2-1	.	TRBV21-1	TGTGCCAGCAGCACTTACCGGGACAGGGGTTACAATGAGCAGTTCTTC	CASSTYRDRGYNEQFF
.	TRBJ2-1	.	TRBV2	TGTGCCAGCAAAGGGGATAGCTCCTACAATGAGCAGTTCTTC	CASKGDSSYNEQFF
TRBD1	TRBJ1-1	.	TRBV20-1	TGCAGTGCTAGTACGACAGGGTTCACTGAAGCTTTCTTT	CSASTTGFTEAFF
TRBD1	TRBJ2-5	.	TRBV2	TGTGCCAGCGGTCTGGACAGGGACCAAGAGACCCAGTACTTC	CASGLDRDQETQYF
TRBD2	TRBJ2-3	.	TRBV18	TGTGCCAGCTCACCCGAGCGGGGGCCGACAGATACGCAGTATTTT	CASSPERGPTDTQYF
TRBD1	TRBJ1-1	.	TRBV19	TGTGCCACCCGGACAGGGCCATTGAACACTGAAGCTTTCTTT	CATRTGPLNTEAFF
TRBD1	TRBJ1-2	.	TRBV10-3	TGTGCCATCAGCGGACAGGGGGATGATGGCTACACCTTC	CAISGQGDDGYTF
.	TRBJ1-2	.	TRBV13	TGTGCCAGCAGCTCCGGCGGCACGACAGAAAACTATGGCTACACCTTC	CASSSGGTTENYGYTF
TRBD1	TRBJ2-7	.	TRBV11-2	TGTGCCAGCAGCCGAATTGGGGGGACAGGGAGAGGCTCCTACGAGCAGTACTTC	CASSRIGGTGRGSYEQYF
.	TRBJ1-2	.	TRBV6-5	TGTGCCAGCAGTTTTCAGGGGAATGGCTACACCTTC	CASSFQGNGYTF
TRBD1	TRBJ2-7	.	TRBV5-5	TGTGCCAGCAGCTTGGGGGACAGCTCCTACGAGCAGTACTTC	CASSLGDSSYEQYF
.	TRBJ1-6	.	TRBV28	TGTGCCAGCAGTTTGGGAGGGAATGGATCACCCCTCCACTTT	CASSLGGNGSPLHF
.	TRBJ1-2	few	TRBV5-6	TGTGCCAGCAGCCCGTGGCCATCCGATCATGGCTACACCTTC	CASSPWPSDHGYTF
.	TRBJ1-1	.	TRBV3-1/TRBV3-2	TGTGCCAGCAGCCGGACAGCGAACACTGAAGCTTTCTTT	CASSRTANTEAFF
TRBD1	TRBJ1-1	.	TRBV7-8	TGTGCCAGCAGCTCCAGGACAGGGAGCACTGAAGCTTTCTTT	CASSSRTGSTEAFF
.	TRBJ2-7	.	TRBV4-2	TGTGCCAGCAGCTCGGGACTCCTTGGGGCCTACGAGCAGTACTTC	CASSSGLLGAYEQYF
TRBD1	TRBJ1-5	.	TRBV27	TGTGCCAGCAGTTCAGGGGGACTTTATCAGCCCCAGCATTTT	CASSSGGLYQPQHF
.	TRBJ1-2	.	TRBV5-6	TGTGCCAGCAGCTTAGGGGGTCCGGTGGGCTATGGCTACACCTTC	CASSLGGPVGYGYTF
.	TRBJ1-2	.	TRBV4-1	TGCGCCAGCAGCCAAGCGGGGGAGTATGGCTACACCTTC	CASSQAGEYGYTF
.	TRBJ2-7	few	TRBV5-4	TGTGCCAGCAGCTTGGCGGCTAGCTCCAACGAGCAGTACTTC	CASSLAASSNEQYF
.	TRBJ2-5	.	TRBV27	TGTGCCAGCAGTTTGATGGCGGGGGCCGGGGAGACCCAGTACTTC	CASSLMAGAGETQYF
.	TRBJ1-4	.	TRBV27	TGTGCCAGCAGCATCTCGGGTGAAAAACTGTTTTTT	CASSISGEKLFF
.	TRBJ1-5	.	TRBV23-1	TGCGCCAGCAGTCATTCCCAGGGTAGCAATCAGCCCCAGCATTTT	CASSHSQGSNQPQHF
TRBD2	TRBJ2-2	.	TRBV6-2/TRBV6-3	TGTGCCAGCAGCCGGGGACTAGCGAGGACCGGGGAGCTGTTTTTT	CASSRGLARTGELFF
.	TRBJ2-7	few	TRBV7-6	TGTGCCACCTCAACAGGTGGCGAGCAGTACTTC	CATSTGGEQYF
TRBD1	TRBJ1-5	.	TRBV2	TGTGCCAGCACACAGGGGAAGAATCAGCCCCAGCATTTT	CASTQGKNQPQHF
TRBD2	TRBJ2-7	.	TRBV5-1	TGCGCCAGCAGCTCTCTAGCGGGGGGCTCCTACGAGCAGTACTTC	CASSSLAGGSYEQYF
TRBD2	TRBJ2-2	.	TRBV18	TGTGCCAGCTCACCTCCCGGGACTAGGGGAACCGGGGAGCTGTTTTTT	CASSPPGTRGTGELFF
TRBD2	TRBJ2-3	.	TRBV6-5	TGTGCCAGCAGACTCGGACTAGCGGGGGTGGATACGCAGTATTTT	CASRLGLAGVDTQYF
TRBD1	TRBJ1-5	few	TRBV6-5	TGTGCCAGCAGGGGACAGGCCTATCAGCCCCAGCATTTT	CASRGQAYQPQHF
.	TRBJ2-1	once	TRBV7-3	TGTGCCAGCAGCCGTTCAGGTGAGCAGTTCTTC	CASSRSGEQFF
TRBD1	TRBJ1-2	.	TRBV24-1	TGTGCCACCAGTGATCCAGGGGGCAGGGACTATGGCTACACCTTC	CATSDPGGRDYGYTF
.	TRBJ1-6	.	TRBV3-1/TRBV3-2	TGTGCCAGCAGCCCCCGACAGGTCGCCTATAATTCACCCCTCCACTTT	CASSPRQVAYNSPLHF
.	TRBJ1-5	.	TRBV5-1	TGCGCCAGCAGCTTGGACGGAAATCAGGGTCAGCCCCAGCATTTT	CASSLDGNQGQPQHF
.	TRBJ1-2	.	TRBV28	TGTGCCAGCAGTTCGTACGGGGGCTACACCTTC	CASSSYGGYTF
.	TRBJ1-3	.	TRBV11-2	TGTGCCAGCAGCTTAGATTGGGGCAACACTGGAAACACCATATATTTT	CASSLDWGNTGNTIYF
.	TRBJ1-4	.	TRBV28	TGTGCCAGCAGTTCGTGGACAGCGGCTAATGAAAAACTGTTTTTT	CASSSWTAANEKLFF